The rows below give T cell receptor beta chains drawn from one sample of a study of Ad26.COV2.S vaccination and SARS-CoV-2 variants. Assay: immunoSEQ multiplex PCR; the TCRdb copy retains only in-frame clones and omits some. The sample records about 94,000 clones, roughly 84% being singletons. The sequences come from peripheral blood, collected after recovery from COVID-19. Receptors were obtained from a human donor who had recovered from COVID-19. Both conserved end residues are part of each CDR3. Each record gives: CDR3 length, J gene, V gene, clone size, D gene, CDR3 DNA, CDR3 protein. A D gene is named only where the DNA matches it firmly. For some rows the clone size is stated as once, few or many, or as a class when expanded; others skip it.

16 TRBJ1-5 TRBV5-6 NA TRBD1 TGTGCCAGCAGCTTTCGTGGGACAGGGGATGATCAGCCCCAGCATTTT CASSFRGTGDDQPQHF
13 TRBJ2-5 TRBV7-3 once NA TGTGCCAGCAGCTTAAGGCCCCAAGAGACCCAGTACTTC CASSLRPQETQYF
11 TRBJ2-1 TRBV9 NA NA TGTGCCAGCAGCGGGAGCAGTGAGCAGTTCTTC CASSGSSEQFF
14 TRBJ2-2 TRBV27 NA NA TGTGCCAGCCGTGAGACTTCCCACACCGGGGAGCTGTTTTTT CASRETSHTGELFF
16 TRBJ2-3 TRBV18 NA NA TGTGCCAGCTCAGGGACATCTCCTATACTCACAGATACGCAGTATTTT CASSGTSPILTDTQYF
14 TRBJ2-5 TRBV6-5 once TRBD2 TGTGCCAGCACGTCATCGGGGGGTCGGGAGACCCAGTACTTC CASTSSGGRETQYF
14 TRBJ2-1 TRBV7-9 NA TRBD2 TGTGCCAGCAGTCGGCGGGAGGGCCCCAATGAGCAGTTCTTC CASSRREGPNEQFF
15 TRBJ2-3 TRBV7-2 few NA TGTGCCAGCAGCTTAGATGGGGGGCGCACAGATACGCAGTATTTT CASSLDGGRTDTQYF
17 TRBJ2-1 TRBV4-1 NA NA TGCGCCAGCAGCCAAGTTATGCGCATAGCTACCTACAATGAGCAGTTCTTC CASSQVMRIATYNEQFF
15 TRBJ1-1 TRBV6-2/TRBV6-3 NA NA TGTGCCAGCAGTTACGATCCGGGATGGAAATCTGAAGCTTTCTTT CASSYDPGWKSEAFF
19 TRBJ2-3 TRBV4-2 once TRBD2 TGTGCCAGCAGCCAAGCCTTCGGGACTAGCGGGAGTTTGGCAGATACGCAGTATTTT CASSQAFGTSGSLADTQYF
14 TRBJ2-1 TRBV7-8 NA TRBD2 TGTGCCAGCAGCTCCAAAGGACTAGGCTGGGAGCAGTTCTTC CASSSKGLGWEQFF
14 TRBJ1-2 TRBV28 NA NA TGTGCCAGCAGTTTCCCGGAGGGGACCTATGGCTACACCTTC CASSFPEGTYGYTF
14 TRBJ2-4 TRBV6-5 NA TRBD2 TGTGCCAGCGCCGGGGAGGGAGCCAAAAACATTCAGTACTTC CASAGEGAKNIQYF
13 TRBJ1-1 TRBV6-5 NA NA TGTGCCAGCAGTTTGACACAGGGAGATGAAGCTTTCTTT CASSLTQGDEAFF
14 TRBJ1-2 TRBV27 NA TRBD1 TGTGCCAGCAGTCGGGCCGGGACAGGGTATGGCTACACCTTC CASSRAGTGYGYTF
14 TRBJ2-7 TRBV4-3 NA TRBD1 TGCGCCAGCAGCCAAGTGACAGGGCGGTACGAGCAGTACTTC CASSQVTGRYEQYF
11 TRBJ2-7 TRBV20-1 NA TRBD1 TGCAGTGCAGGACAGGCCTACGAGCAGTACTTC CSAGQAYEQYF
16 TRBJ1-2 TRBV4-3 once NA TGCGCCAGCAGCCAATTCTCAGCGGAAAATCACTATGGCTACACCTTC CASSQFSAENHYGYTF
10 TRBJ2-1 TRBV29-1 few NA TGCAGCGTTGATTCGGCAGGTCCATTCTTC CSVDSAGPFF
13 TRBJ2-5 TRBV5-1 NA NA TGCGCCAGCAGCCGCGGTTCTGGGGAGACCCAGTACTTC CASSRGSGETQYF
17 TRBJ2-1 TRBV9 NA NA TGTGCCAGCAGCGTAGCTCTGGGTATGGGGGCTTACAATGAGCAGTTCTTC CASSVALGMGAYNEQFF